The TCR beta chain described here comes from a study of Ad26.COV2.S vaccination and SARS-CoV-2 variants. Sequenced by immunoSEQ multiplex PCR; TCRdb stores in-frame clones only, minus some. The sample lists hundreds of thousands of clones, 89% occurring once. Treatment: 15 to 20 received Ad26.COV2.S at low or high dose, single or two shots; several received placebo; per-sample allocation not given. The samples were gathered on day 63 after the first injection of vaccine or placebo. Whole-study findings and limits: Placebo recipients had lower spike-specific TCR breadth than vaccine recipients.

A note on this clone: The antigen remains unidentified.

The sequence was collected from a person between 18 and 65 years old who received the Ad26.COV2.S COVID-19 vaccine or a placebo. This specimen consisted of peripheral blood, obtained in a trial of Ad26.COV2.S vaccine versus placebo.

The CDR3 nucleotides read TGTGCCAGCAGCCCGTACCCCCGGACAGGGGGCCACTACGAGCAGTACTTC. It is translated as CASSPYPRTGGHYEQYF. The rearrangement joins TRBV7-9 to TRBJ2-7; TRBD1 matches 11 bases. The CDR3 has 17 residues. J gave up 3 bases and V 5 bases, and 12 bases lay outside the gene matches. The germline V gene has CDR1 SEHNR and CDR2 FQNEAQ (reference sequence).